The 23 T cell receptor beta chains below come from one sample, sequenced in a study of HIV-infected patients and healthy controls. No cell fractionation was done, so the repertoire covers all unsorted peripheral blood T cells. Reverse transcription used approximately 500 ng RNA and constant-region primers for alpha and beta. Separate chain-specific third strand synthesis with multiplexing indices produced the alpha and beta libraries. TCRdb independently ran MiXCR on the 5' RACE reads; one entry per CDR3 protein. The data show around 21,000 distinct CDR3 sequences, around 10% seen once. The sequenced material came from blood. These receptors were obtained from an adult in good health.

This clonotype rates as medium-sized. The rearrangement uses TRBV27 and TRBJ2-3; 10 bases agree with TRBD2. The CDR3 consists of 18 residues. V shed 3 bases and J 2 bases; nucleotides not matched to a gene: 11. CDR1 and CDR2 (germline): MNHEY, SMNVEV (reference sequence). In DNA, the CDR3 is TGTGCCAGCAGTTTTTCTCCGCGGACTAGCGGCAACACAGATACGCAGTATTTT. It encodes CASSFSPRTSGNTDTQYF.

This clonotype occurred many times. The J gene is TRBJ1-2, the V gene TRBV7-2; the D gene is possibly TRBD1 (6 bases). The germline V gene encodes CDR1 SGHTA and CDR2 FQGNSA. V was clipped by 5 bases and J by 8 bases, with 18 bases between them. The CDR3 covers 14 residues. CDR3 in DNA: TGTGCCAGCAGCCTTAGAAAAGACAGGAGGGGCTACACCTTC. Translating it yields CASSLRKDRRGYTF.

This clonotype is categorized as medium-sized (0.01 to 0.1%). The chain recombines TRBV20-1 with TRBJ2-5; TRBD2 matches at 10 bases. Germline V CDR1 and CDR2: DFQATT, SNEGSKA (reference sequence). Trimming cost V 1 base and J 1 base; bases outside gene matches: 12. CDR3 length equals 18 residues. CDR3 protein: CSARGELAGPSIQETQYF. CDR3 nucleotides: TGCAGTGCTAGAGGGGAACTAGCGGGACCTTCGATCCAAGAGACCCAGTACTTC.

There are many counts of this clonotype. This chain joins TRBV20-1 and TRBJ2-7; D is unclear. The germline gives CDR1 DFQATT, CDR2 SNEGSKA (reference sequence). V lost 0 bases, J lost 0 bases, and 9 bases lay in between. The CDR3 is 14 amino acids. In DNA form, the CDR3 reads TGCAGTGCTAGAGAGGCGGATCACTCCTACGAGCAGTACTTC. Translating gives CSAREADHSYEQYF.

This clonotype is labeled as medium-sized. The chain recombines TRBV18 with TRBJ2-5; D remains ambiguous. The V end was cut by 6 bases, the J end by 2 bases, with 13 bases between. The CDR3 sequence is 14 residues long. Per germline, CDR1 KGHSH and CDR2 LQKENI. The CDR3 is CASSPRIGQETQYF. CDR3 in DNA: TGTGCCAGCTCCCCAAGAATTGGTCAAGAGACCCAGTACTTC.

A few counts support this clonotype. This chain links TRBV15 with TRBJ2-3, with D possibly being TRBD1 (5 bases). The CDR3 is 15 residues long. The ends were cut back, 6 bases at V and 0 bases at J, with 13 bases in the middle. The germline gives CDR1 LNHNV, CDR2 YYDKDF (reference sequence). The CDR3: CATRTTAYSTDTQYF. Written as DNA, the CDR3 is TGTGCCACCAGAACGACAGCCTATAGCACAGATACGCAGTATTTT.

This clonotype was counted ten times or more. The chain carries TRBV20-1 and TRBJ1-1; D uncertain. CDR1 is DFQATT and CDR2 is SNEGSKA in the germline V gene (reference sequence). V was shortened by 3 bases and J by 0 bases, with 5 bases between the two germline ends. The CDR3 is 12 residues long. CDR3 amino acids: CSASPMNTEAFF. CDR3 sequence (DNA): TGCAGTGCTAGCCCCATGAACACTGAAGCTTTCTTT.

This clonotype appeared many times. The chain's CDR3 is CASSIPGLYNEQFF. The CDR3 region has the DNA TGTGCCAGTAGTATACCGGGACTTTACAATGAGCAGTTCTTC. The chain recombines TRBV19 with TRBJ2-1; perhaps TRBD2 as D (6 bases). CDR1 LNHDA and CDR2 SQIVND come from the germline V gene (reference sequence). This CDR3 contains 14 residues. V was clipped by 2 bases and J by 4 bases, with 9 bases between them.

This clonotype was detected many times. CDR3 in amino acids: CASSKGQMNTEAFF. CDR3 nucleotide sequence: TGTGCCAGCAGCAAGGGACAGATGAACACTGAAGCTTTCTTT. J is TRBJ1-1 and V is TRBV7-8, with 7 bases aligning to TRBD1. The CDR3 is 14 amino acids. The V gene end was trimmed by 5 bases and the J gene end by 0 bases; junction bases not matched to a gene: 3. Germline V CDR1 and CDR2: SGHVS, FQNEAQ. The variable domain in full, completed from reference TRBV7-8 and TRBJ1-1, reads GAGVSQSPRYKVAKRGQDVALRCDPISGHVSLFWYQQALGQGPEFLTYFQNEAQLDKSGLPSDRFFAERPEGSVSTLKIQRTQQEDSAVYLCASSKGQMNTEAFFGQGTRLTVV.

In its sample, this clonotype ranks as medium-sized (0.01 to 0.1%). This CDR3 reads CASRRAYTDTQYF. The CDR3 bases are TGTGCCAGCAGGAGGGCGTACACAGATACGCAGTATTTT. This chain connects TRBV6-6 to TRBJ2-3; D perhaps matches TRBD2 (5 bases). The V end lost 6 bases, the J end lost 2 bases, and 9 bases lay between the germline ends. Germline V gene lookup returns CDR1 MNHNY and CDR2 SVGAGI (reference sequence). The CDR3 is 13 residues long.

This clonotype was recorded many times. The chain recombines TRBV12-3 or TRBV12-4 with TRBJ2-3; D unclear. CDR3 length: 12 amino acids. The ends were cut back, 3 bases at V and 4 bases at J, with 5 bases in the middle. The CDR3 here is CASSFYADTQYF. The CDR3 DNA follows: TGTGCCAGCAGTTTCTACGCAGATACGCAGTATTTT.

This clonotype is medium-sized (0.01 to 0.1%) within its sample. The gene calls are TRBV29-1 and TRBJ2-7, with D tentatively TRBD2 (5 bases). This CDR3 spans 14 amino acids. In germline, CDR1 is SQVTM, CDR2 ANQGSEA. With 6 bases removed from V and 2 bases from J, the gap between germline ends came to 17 bases. CDR3 DNA sequence: TGCAGCGTCGGTCGGACTGAAAAGACCTACGAGCAGTACTTC. This gives the protein CSVGRTEKTYEQYF.

This clonotype was seen ten or more times. V is TRBV5-1 and J is TRBJ1-3; a weak D match, TRBD1 (5 bases). This CDR3 contains 15 residues. Trimming left V 5 bases short and J 3 bases short, with 15 bases between. The germline gives CDR1 SGHRS, CDR2 YFSETQ. The CDR3, as DNA: TGCGCCAGCAGTCTAGGGGTGTCGGATGGAAACACCATATATTTT. It translates to CASSLGVSDGNTIYF.

This clonotype occurred many times. V gene TRBV6-1 combines with J gene TRBJ1-5, with a possible D match to TRBD1 (6 bases). The germline V and J ends were trimmed by 2 bases and 5 bases, with 7 bases remaining between them. The CDR3 extends over 13 amino acids. Germline assignment: CDR1 MNHNS and CDR2 SASEGT. The CDR3 nucleotides are TGTGCCAGCAGTGAAACAGGGTATCAGCCCCAGCATTTT. This codes for CASSETGYQPQHF.

This clonotype is medium-sized (0.01 to 0.1%) by share. The chain combines TRBV7-2 with TRBJ2-5, with D tentatively TRBD2 (6 bases). The CDR3 is 13 amino acids. Between the trimmed V and J ends, which lost 7 bases and 9 bases, there was a span of 18 bases. CDR1 and CDR2 (germline): SGHTA, FQGNSA. The CDR3 nucleotides read TGTGCCAGCACCTATGAGACCTGGGGGGCCCAGTACTTC. Translating gives CASTYETWGAQYF.

On this clonotype itself: Since a much larger clone is just one base distant, this may be a read error. The rearrangement links TRBV20-1 to TRBJ2-5; the D is unclear. Deletions cut 1 base from V and 2 bases from J, with 11 bases between. The CDR3 contains 14 residues. The germline V gene encodes CDR1 DFQATT and CDR2 SNEGSKA (reference sequence). The DNA of the CDR3 is TGCAGTGCTAGAGGGCGGAGCGATCAAGAGACCCAGTACTTC. Amino acids: CSARGRSDQETQYF.

There are a few counts of this clonotype. This sequence joins TRBV5-1 and TRBJ2-7; 8 nucleotides agree with TRBD1. The CDR3 totals 15 residues. Germline loops: CDR1 SGHRS, CDR2 YFSETQ. The J segment lost 7 bases and the V segment lost 3 bases, leaving 12 bases of the junction unmatched. CDR3: CASSYQGQELEEQYF. CDR3 nucleotides: TGCGCCAGCAGCTACCAGGGACAGGAGCTAGAGGAGCAGTACTTC.

This clonotype is medium-sized by share. This sequence joins TRBV28 and TRBJ2-7; perhaps TRBD2 as D (6 bases). Looked up from germline, CDR1 is MDHEN and CDR2 is SYDVKM. Trimming removed 4 bases from V and 5 bases from J, with 12 bases in between. The length of the CDR3 is 13 residues. CDR3 nucleotides: TGTGCCAGCAGTTCCCGGGGGACCCACGAGCAGTACTTC. Residues: CASSSRGTHEQYF.

This clonotype was picked up many times. DNA for the CDR3: TGTGCCAGCAGTTCAAGTGGACAGGGGTTCTACAATGAGCAGTTCTTC. Amino acids: CASSSSGQGFYNEQFF. This chain uses TRBV12-3 or TRBV12-4 with TRBJ2-1, with 9 bases lining up with TRBD1. The V gene end was trimmed by 4 bases and the J gene end by 3 bases; junction bases not matched to a gene: 7. The CDR3 consists of 16 residues.

The chain is built from TRBV19 and TRBJ2-6, with D tentatively TRBD1 (6 bases). Germline-derived CDR1 and CDR2 are LNHDA and SQIVND (reference sequence). The CDR3 runs 17 residues. The V gene lost 7 bases and the J gene lost 4 bases, with 20 bases spanning the gap. The CDR3 bases are TGTGCCAGTACCCCGGACAGTGTGTCCCCCGGGGCCAACGTCCTGACTTTC. It codes for CASTPDSVSPGANVLTF.

The chain joins TRBV11-3 to TRBJ2-7, with D perhaps TRBD1 (5 bases). The germline V and J ends were trimmed by 5 bases and 0 bases, with 17 bases remaining between them. From germline, CDR1 is SGHNT and CDR2 YENEEA. The CDR3 length is 16 residues. CDR3 region: CASSPRGRVSSYEQYF. As DNA, the CDR3 is TGTGCCAGCAGCCCCAGAGGCAGGGTAAGCTCCTACGAGCAGTACTTC.

This clonotype rates as medium-sized. The chain uses TRBV21-1 and TRBJ2-1. TRBV21-1 is reported as a pseudogene. This CDR3 has 15 amino acids. Here the CDR3 reads CASRKRGISYNEQFF. The CDR3 region has the DNA TGTGCCAGCAGGAAACGGGGGATCTCCTACAATGAGCAGTTCTTC.

In its sample, this clonotype was seen many times. V is TRBV29-1 and J is TRBJ2-1; 8 bases fit TRBD1. CDR1 SQVTM and CDR2 ANQGSEA come from the germline V gene. The J segment lost 7 bases and the V segment lost 6 bases, leaving 14 bases of the junction unmatched. CDR3 length: 15 residues. The CDR3 is CSVRRGGQVGNEQFF. The CDR3 region has the DNA TGCAGCGTGCGCCGAGGGGGACAGGTGGGGAATGAGCAGTTCTTC.